This T cell receptor (beta chain) was profiled in a study of cytomegalovirus exposure and HLA in healthy donors. The CDR3 consists of 17 residues. Germline-derived CDR1 and CDR2 are MNHNS and SASEGT. The ends lost 0 bases at V and 1 base at J; junction bases unmatched: 6. Assay used: immunoSEQ multiplex PCR; TCRdb lists only in-frame clones, some missing. Of tens of thousands of clones in the sample, over 85% are singletons; the top ten hold around 0.69%. The sequenced sample was PBMCs. The TCR comes from a woman aged 18 to 35 in good health and CMV-seronegative. The rearrangement joins TRBV6-1 to TRBJ2-1, with 7 positions matching TRBD1. CDR3 sequence (DNA): TGTGCCAGCAGTGAAGCGAAGGGGGCAGGGTCCTACAATGAGCAGTTCTTC. Its protein product is CASSEAKGAGSYNEQFF.